This T cell receptor (beta chain) was captured in a study of T-cell memory formation after mild COVID-19. Study-level points and caveats: Clones shrinking between day 15 and 85 showed a balanced CD4/CD8 split, and those that grew later tilted toward CD4+. Among contracting clones, CD4+ were mainly CM/EM and CD8+ enriched in EMRA. Some SARS-CoV-2-responding clones were already detected in memory before infection.

V gave up 6 bases and J gave up 5 bases; unmatched junction bases: 16. Germline V gene sequence: CDR1 MNHEY, CDR2 SVGAGI. This CDR3 contains 17 residues. TCRdb re-called the 5' RACE reads with MiXCR, one entry per CDR3 protein. The sample has more than 400,000 distinct CDR3 sequences, 15% to 20% seen once. As concerns this clonotype: Its antigen is as yet unknown.

This sequence joins TRBV6-5 and TRBJ2-7; TRBD2 aligns across 10 bases. The clonotype originates from an adult woman who had mild COVID-19 (a few samples of this study predate the infection). Cell type and time point are not known. Sequencing was done on a sample of PBMCs or a T cell subset sorted from them (not recorded which). As DNA, the CDR3 is TGTGCCAGCAGCCCGTCTGGAAGCGGGAGGGCCTTACACGAGCAGTACTTC. The encoded protein is CASSPSGSGRALHEQYF.